This T cell receptor (beta chain) emerged from a study of blood T cell repertoires in COVID-19. V lost 10 bases to trimming and J lost 4 bases, with 14 bases between them. The CDR3 is made up of 13 amino acids. Germline CDR1 reads SGHAT; CDR2 reads FQNNGV. Cohorts were determined from participant-reported clinical history. Donors in Cohort 3 counted as recovered after two negative PCRs, clearance, or symptom resolution. In the study's own analysis: The authors estimated nucleated cell counts from reference gene primer amplification. Clones were sequenced by immunoSEQ multiplex PCR, and TCRdb holds only the in-frame ones, with some missing. V and J calls plus clone size are reproduced from that table; the DNA served to infer D and trimming. Of 190,000 or so clones listed, 84% are singletons.

Sequences were obtained from PBMCs or T cells enriched from blood (not recorded which). This rearrangement joins TRBV11-2 to TRBJ2-1, with D tentatively TRBD2 (6 bases). This TCR derives from a man aged 35 to 55 who had recovered from COVID-19. The CDR3 nucleotides read TGTGCCACCCTAGCGCCCAGATACAATGAGCAGTTCTTC. Translating gives CATLAPRYNEQFF.